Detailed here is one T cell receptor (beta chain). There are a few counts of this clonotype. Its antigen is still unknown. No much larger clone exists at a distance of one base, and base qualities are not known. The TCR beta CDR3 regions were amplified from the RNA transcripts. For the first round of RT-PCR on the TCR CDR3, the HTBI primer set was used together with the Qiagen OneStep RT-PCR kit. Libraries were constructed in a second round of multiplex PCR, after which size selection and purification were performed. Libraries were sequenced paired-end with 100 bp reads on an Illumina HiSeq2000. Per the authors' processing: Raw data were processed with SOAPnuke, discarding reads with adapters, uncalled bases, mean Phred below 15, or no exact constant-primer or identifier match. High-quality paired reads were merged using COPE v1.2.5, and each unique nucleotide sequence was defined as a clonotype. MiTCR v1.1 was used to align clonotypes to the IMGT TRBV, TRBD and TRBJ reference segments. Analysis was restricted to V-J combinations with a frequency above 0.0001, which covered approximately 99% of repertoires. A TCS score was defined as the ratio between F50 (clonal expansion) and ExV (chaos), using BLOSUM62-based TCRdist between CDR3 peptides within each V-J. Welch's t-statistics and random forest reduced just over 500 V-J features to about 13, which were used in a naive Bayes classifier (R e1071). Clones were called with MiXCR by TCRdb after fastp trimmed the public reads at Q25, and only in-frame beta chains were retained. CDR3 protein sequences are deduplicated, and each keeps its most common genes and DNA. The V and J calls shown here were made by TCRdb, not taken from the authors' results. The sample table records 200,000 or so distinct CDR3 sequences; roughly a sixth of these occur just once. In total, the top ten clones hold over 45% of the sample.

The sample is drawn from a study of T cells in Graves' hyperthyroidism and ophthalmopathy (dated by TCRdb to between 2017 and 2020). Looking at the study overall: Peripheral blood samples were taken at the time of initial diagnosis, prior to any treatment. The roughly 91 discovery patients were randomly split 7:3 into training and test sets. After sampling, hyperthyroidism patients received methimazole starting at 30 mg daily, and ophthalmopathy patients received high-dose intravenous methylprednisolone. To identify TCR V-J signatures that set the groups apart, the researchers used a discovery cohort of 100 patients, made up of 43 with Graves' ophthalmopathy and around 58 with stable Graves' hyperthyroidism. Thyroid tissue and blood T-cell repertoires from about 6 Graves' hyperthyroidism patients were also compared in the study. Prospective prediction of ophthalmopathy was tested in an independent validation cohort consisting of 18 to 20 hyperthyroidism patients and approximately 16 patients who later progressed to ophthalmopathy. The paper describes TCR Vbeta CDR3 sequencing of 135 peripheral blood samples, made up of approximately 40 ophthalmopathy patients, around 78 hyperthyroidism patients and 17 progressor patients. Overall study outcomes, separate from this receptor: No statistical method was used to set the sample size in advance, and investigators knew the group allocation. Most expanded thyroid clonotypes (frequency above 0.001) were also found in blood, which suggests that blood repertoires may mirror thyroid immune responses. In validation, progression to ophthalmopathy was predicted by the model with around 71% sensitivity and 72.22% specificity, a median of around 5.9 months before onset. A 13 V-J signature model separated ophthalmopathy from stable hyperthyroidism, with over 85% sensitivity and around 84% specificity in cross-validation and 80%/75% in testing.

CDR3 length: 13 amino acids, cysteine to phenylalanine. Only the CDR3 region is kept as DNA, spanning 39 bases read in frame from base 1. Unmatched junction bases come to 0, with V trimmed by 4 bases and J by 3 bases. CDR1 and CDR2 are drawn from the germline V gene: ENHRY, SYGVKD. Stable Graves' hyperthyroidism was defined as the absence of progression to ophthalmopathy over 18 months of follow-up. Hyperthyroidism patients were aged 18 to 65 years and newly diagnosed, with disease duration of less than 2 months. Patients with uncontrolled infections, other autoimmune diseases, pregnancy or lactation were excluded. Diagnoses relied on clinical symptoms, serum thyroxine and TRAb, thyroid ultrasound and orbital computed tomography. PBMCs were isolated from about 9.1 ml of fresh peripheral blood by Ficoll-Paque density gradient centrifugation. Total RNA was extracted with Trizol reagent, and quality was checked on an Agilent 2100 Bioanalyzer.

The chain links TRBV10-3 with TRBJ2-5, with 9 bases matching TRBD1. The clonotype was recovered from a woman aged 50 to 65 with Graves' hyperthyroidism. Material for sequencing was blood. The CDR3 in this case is CAISGTGEETQYF. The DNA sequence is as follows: TGTGCCATCAGTGGGACAGGGGAAGAGACCCAGTACTTC.